This entry lists 14 T cell receptor beta chains sequenced from one sample in a study of regulatory T cells in long-lasting Graves disease. According to the study, TCR beta libraries were built with iRepertoire HTBI primers and CDR3-region Arm-PCR. TCRdb passed the multiplex PCR reads through MiXCR, listing each CDR3 protein once. This repertoire shows approximately 400,000 distinct CDR3 sequences, about 20% found once; its top ten account for about a quarter. Indicated time point: persistent/refractory GD, antithyroid drugs over 5 years with positive TRAb. Generation of the TCR library employed RNA extracted from PBMCs. The sequencing used peripheral blood mononuclear cells (PBMCs), collected when the disease was refractory, from a patient treated with antithyroid drugs. The origin of the receptors is a female donor with Graves disease.

The chain couples TRBV2 to TRBJ2-7; D might be TRBD1 (6 bases). V dropped 6 bases and J dropped 9 bases, with 12 bases sitting between them. The CDR3 extends over 11 amino acids. Germline values: CDR1 SNHLY, CDR2 FYNNEI. The CDR3 sequence: CASRQGVGQYF. The DNA of the CDR3 is TGTGCCAGCAGACAGGGAGTAGGGCAGTACTTC.

This clonotype was counted at least ten times. The gene calls are TRBV2 and TRBJ2-5; unclear D gene. From germline, CDR1 is SNHLY and CDR2 FYNNEI. Trimming removed 6 bases at V and 9 bases at J, with 20 bases between. The CDR3 spans 14 residues. The CDR3, as DNA: TGTGCCAGCAGCATGGGCAGATCGACGGTGTCCCAGTACTTC. It specifies CASSMGRSTVSQYF.

This clonotype was seen repeatedly, ten times or more. This chain links TRBV27 with TRBJ1-5; D unclear. The CDR3 consists of 15 residues. Trimming shortened V by 1 base and J by 7 bases, and 14 bases separated the two germline ends. Germline CDR1 and CDR2: MNHEY and SMNVEV (reference sequence). The CDR3 region has the DNA TGTGCCAGCAGTTTATTTGAGGGAGTGGGACAGCCCCAGCATTTT. Its translation is CASSLFEGVGQPQHF.

This clonotype was detected a few times. V and J are TRBV6-1 and TRBJ2-7; the match to TRBD2 covers 9 bases. With V trimmed by 11 bases and J by 3 bases, 14 bases remained unmatched. The CDR3 is 15 residues long. Germline CDR1 MNHNS, CDR2 SASEGT. Written as DNA, the CDR3 is TGTGCCGTGAGTAGCGGGAGAAATCGCATCTACGAGCAGTACTTC. This sequence encodes CAVSSGRNRIYEQYF.

This clonotype showed up many times. In DNA, the CDR3 is TGTGCCAGCAGTGATGAGGGCCTCAGCACAGATACGCAGTATTTT. Translated: CASSDEGLSTDTQYF. This rearrangement joins TRBV2 to TRBJ2-3; maybe TRBD2 (5 bases). V lost 3 bases and J 0 bases, leaving 10 bases between the germline ends. The CDR3 sequence is 15 residues long. Germline-derived CDR1 and CDR2 are SNHLY and FYNNEI.

This chain links TRBV7-2 with TRBJ2-4; TRBD1 matches at 9 bases. CDR1 and CDR2 (germline): SGHTA, FQGNSA. The CDR3 is 17 residues long. V trimming: 0 bases; J trimming: 4 bases; junction bases outside the gene matches: 7. The CDR3 coding sequence is TGTGCCAGCAGCTTAGCCCCGGGACAGGGTTTAAAAAACATTCAGTACTTC. It translates to CASSLAPGQGLKNIQYF.

This clonotype was seen at least ten times. The rearrangement links TRBV2 to TRBJ1-1, with no clear D. V shed 3 bases and J shed 2 bases, with 7 bases lying between them. Germline V gene data show CDR1 as SNHLY and CDR2 as FYNNEI. The CDR3 extends over 13 amino acids. The DNA for the CDR3 is TGTGCCAGCAGTGATAACCCAAACACTGAAGCTTTCTTT. Translation: CASSDNPNTEAFF.

Ten or more counts support this clonotype. The chain combines TRBV12-3 or TRBV12-4 with TRBJ2-7, with D possibly being TRBD1 (6 bases). The V end lost 2 bases, the J end lost 5 bases, and 13 bases lay between the germline ends. This CDR3 is 14 amino acids long. The CDR3: CASSLKVRGHEQYF. For the CDR3, the DNA is TGTGCCAGCAGTTTAAAGGTCAGGGGCCACGAGCAGTACTTC.

The chain recombines TRBV7-8 with TRBJ2-4, with 9 bases lining up with TRBD2. Germline CDR1 SGHVS, CDR2 FQNEAQ. V lost 5 bases, J lost 7 bases, and 15 bases stayed unmatched. This CDR3 has 17 residues. The CDR3 is CASSRIRREGYGNIQYF. Here the CDR3 DNA reads TGTGCCAGCAGCAGGATTCGGCGGGAGGGCTATGGGAACATTCAGTACTTC.

The table lists this clonotype with many counts. J is TRBJ1-2 and V is TRBV7-3; D is unclear. Germline CDR1 reads SGHTA; CDR2 reads FQGTGA. The CDR3 loop spans 14 amino acids. Trimming pared 5 bases from V and 7 bases from J, leaving 17 bases between. As DNA, the CDR3 is TGTGCCAGCAGCAACGGACCGACTCGGGGTGGCTACACCTTC. Translated: CASSNGPTRGGYTF.

This clonotype was counted between two and nine times. The V and J genes are TRBV7-2 and TRBJ2-5; TRBD1 matches 11 bases. The length of the CDR3 is 14 residues. With V trimmed by 2 bases and J by 10 bases, 6 bases remained unmatched. Per the germline V gene, CDR1 is SGHTA and CDR2 is FQGNSA. The CDR3 nucleotides read TGTGCCAGCAGCTTAATCGGGACAGGGGGAATCCAGTACTTC. This sequence encodes CASSLIGTGGIQYF.

At least ten counts were recorded for this clonotype. The V and J genes are TRBV2 and TRBJ2-2; D ambiguous. The CDR3 loop spans 16 amino acids. V lost 7 bases and J lost 0, with 15 bases in between. Germline V gene sequence: CDR1 SNHLY, CDR2 FYNNEI. The chain's CDR3 is CASMPEWITNTGELFF. The CDR3 nucleotides are TGTGCCAGCATGCCCGAATGGATTACGAACACCGGGGAGCTGTTTTTT.

This clonotype was recorded a few times. A junction boundary mismatches the germline segment, possibly from a read error. V usage is TRBV5-5 and J usage is TRBJ2-7; the D gene is possibly TRBD1 (6 bases). The CDR3 consists of 16 residues. Per germline, CDR1 SGHKS and CDR2 YYEKEE (reference sequence). CDR3 residues: CASSLNRDISIYKQYF. The CDR3 region has the DNA TGCGCCAGCAGCTTGAATCGGGACATATCTATCTACAAGCAGTACTTC.

This clonotype was observed many times. The V call is TRBV4-2, the J call TRBJ1-1; 8 bases match TRBD1. Germline values: CDR1 LGHNA, CDR2 YNFKEQ. The V and J ends lost 0 bases and 0 bases, in that order; junction bases with no gene match: 6. This CDR3 comprises 17 residues. CDR3 nucleotide sequence: TGTGCCAGCAGCCAAGATCCCCAGGGGGCCATGAACACTGAAGCTTTCTTT. This gives the protein CASSQDPQGAMNTEAFF.